The rows below give T cell receptor beta chains drawn from one sample of a study of a mutant IDH1 vaccine in newly diagnosed glioma. Their antigen targets remain unknown. Here immunoSEQ multiplex PCR was the method, and the copy in TCRdb shows in-frame clones only, minus some. The sample yields over 35,000 clones, 65% to 90% seen once. Material: PBMCs, obtained from a glioma patient whose treatment included an IDH1 peptide vaccine. These receptors all come from a woman aged 45-59 years with glioma. CDR3s leave out the opening cysteine and the closing phenylalanine or tryptophan. Each record gives: clone size, V gene, J gene, D gene, CDR3 protein. The D gene is left open where the match is weak. Where a row states a size, it is once, few, many or the class of an expanded clone; other rows omit it.

-,TRBV27,TRBJ1-1,TRBD1,ASSFGQGAGNTEAF
once,TRBV10-3,TRBJ2-7,-,AISESGGLYEQY
-,TRBV4-1,TRBJ2-3,-,ASSLRSSDTQY
-,TRBV6-6,TRBJ2-5,TRBD1,ASTEDRGRQETQY
-,TRBV5-1,TRBJ1-5,-,ASSLESNQPQH
-,TRBV2,TRBJ1-6,TRBD1,ARRDRDNSPLH
-,TRBV6-1,TRBJ1-1,-,ASLTGLMNTEAF
-,TRBV9,TRBJ2-5,-,ASSVLQSAETQY
-,TRBV4-2,TRBJ2-7,-,ASSPQRGGLYEQY
few,TRBV9,TRBJ2-3,-,ASSVSAGVGVDTQY
-,TRBV27,TRBJ1-3,-,ASSGSSGNTIY
-,TRBV4-3,TRBJ2-3,-,ASSQDGSAEGTSTDTQY
-,TRBV6-5,TRBJ1-3,-,ASRAGNTIY
-,TRBV7-8,TRBJ1-1,TRBD1,ASSLTGGTEAF
-,TRBV4-3,TRBJ1-2,-,ASSQDRGQLYGYT
-,TRBV5-1,TRBJ1-1,-,ASGTGPDTEAF
once,TRBV5-6,TRBJ2-7,-,ASSLLLDDEQY